The 9 T cell receptor beta chains presented below share a single source sample, sequenced in a study of shared clonotypes between healthy human individuals. Profiling relied on immunoSEQ multiplex PCR, and the TCRdb table lists in-frame clones only, not all of them. This sample yields over 1.4 million clones, of which 95% to 97% are seen a single time; more than 0.9% belongs to the top ten. Specimen: naive CD4+ T cells sorted from blood. Sample subset: CD45RA+ positively selected. The source is a man aged 25-45 years in good health.

The chain uses TRBV27 and TRBJ2-1, with a tentative D call TRBD2 (5 bases). Germline assignment: CDR1 MNHEY and CDR2 SMNVEV (reference sequence). Trimming pared 2 bases from V and 2 bases from J, leaving 13 bases between. The CDR3 has 16 amino acids. CDR3 nucleotides: TGTGCCAGCAGTTTAACCGGACTGGCCCCCTACAATGAGCAGTTCTTC. It translates to CASSLTGLAPYNEQFF.

This clone has only one observation. This chain uses TRBV4-1 with TRBJ2-1, with D tentatively TRBD2 (5 bases). Germline loops: CDR1 MGHRA, CDR2 YSYEKL. The V gene lost 0 bases and the J gene lost 4 bases, with 7 bases spanning the gap. The CDR3 sequence is 14 residues long. The CDR3 loop is CASSQEAEYNEQFF. CDR3 nucleotide sequence: TGCGCCAGCAGCCAAGAAGCGGAGTACAATGAGCAGTTCTTC.

The chain uses TRBV6-1 and TRBJ1-1, with D uncertain. This CDR3 contains 14 residues. Per the germline V gene, CDR1 is MNHNS and CDR2 is SASEGT. V was cut by 5 bases and J by 1 base, with 11 bases left in between. The CDR3 region has the DNA TGTGCCAGCAGTCTAAAGGTTCGGAACACTGAAGCTTTCTTT. It codes for CASSLKVRNTEAFF.

This chain uses TRBV27 with TRBJ2-7; the match to TRBD2 covers 7 bases. The CDR3 contains 15 residues. The V segment lost 6 bases and the J segment 3 bases; nucleotides outside the gene matches: 11. In germline, CDR1 is MNHEY, CDR2 SMNVEV (reference sequence). The CDR3 protein is CASSQTSVPDYEQYF. The CDR3 DNA sequence: TGTGCCAGCAGCCAAACTAGCGTACCGGACTACGAGCAGTACTTC.

This sequence joins TRBV5-1 and TRBJ2-2; possible D gene TRBD1, 6 bases. Germline values: CDR1 SGHRS, CDR2 YFSETQ. Trimming shortened V by 6 bases and J by 6 bases, and 18 bases separated the two germline ends. The CDR3 runs 15 residues. CDR3 sequence reads: CASTMFTGSAGELFF. The DNA of the CDR3 is TGCGCCAGCACCATGTTTACAGGGAGCGCCGGGGAGCTGTTTTTT. The variable domain in full, completed from reference TRBV5-1 and TRBJ2-2, reads KAGVTQTPRYLIKTRGQQVTLSCSPISGHRSVSWYQQTPGQGLQFLFEYFSETQRNKGNFPGRFSGRQFSNSRSEMNVSTLELGDSALYLCASTMFTGSAGELFFGEGSRLTVL.

DNA of the CDR3: TGTGCCATCAGTGAGTCGCTAGCACAGGCGAATGAGCAGTTCTTC. It encodes CAISESLAQANEQFF. The chain combines TRBV10-3 with TRBJ2-1; D tentatively reads TRBD1 or TRBD2 (5 bases each). This CDR3 spans 15 amino acids. Germline assignment: CDR1 ENHRY and CDR2 SYGVKD. With 0 bases removed from V and 7 bases from J, the gap between germline ends came to 13 bases.

The chain combines TRBV25-1 with TRBJ2-1, with 7 bases identical to TRBD2. The germline V gene has CDR1 MGHDK and CDR2 SYGVNS. After removal of 2 bases from V and 5 bases from J, the junction contained 12 bases not matched to a gene. This CDR3 is built from 17 residues. The CDR3 sequence is CASSELGVGGRDNEQFF. The CDR3 nucleotides read TGTGCCAGCAGTGAACTCGGGGTGGGCGGGAGAGACAATGAGCAGTTCTTC.

This chain uses TRBV5-4 with TRBJ1-5; unclear D gene. This CDR3 has 13 residues. CDR1 and CDR2 (germline): SGHNT, YYREEE (reference sequence). Trimming removed 3 bases at V and 7 bases at J, with 11 bases between. Here the CDR3 DNA reads TGTGCCAGCAGCTCTGGCCAGGCCCAGCCCCAGCATTTT. Its protein is CASSSGQAQPQHF.

V and J are TRBV5-4 and TRBJ2-7; TRBD2 matches 9 bases. This CDR3 is 15 amino acids long. Per the germline V gene, CDR1 is SGHNT and CDR2 is YYREEE (reference sequence). The junction had 5 bases not matched to a gene; V was cut back by 2 bases and J by 2 bases. The chain's CDR3 is CASSLLAGLPYEQYF. CDR3 nucleotide sequence: TGTGCCAGCAGCTTACTAGCGGGTTTACCCTACGAGCAGTACTTC.